This is a list of T cell receptor beta chains from one sample in a study of early T cells in non-severe SARS-CoV-2 infection. TCRdb re-analysed the 5' RACE reads in MiXCR, keeping a single row per CDR3 protein. The table lists fewer than 100,000 distinct CDR3 sequences, about 9.6% of them singletons. Sequencing used whole blood. These receptors all come from an adult who was a healthcare worker with PCR-confirmed SARS-CoV-2 infection or an uninfected control (not recorded which). CDR3s include the opening cysteine and the closing phenylalanine or tryptophan. A D gene is named only where the DNA matches it firmly. Clone size is stated in some rows and not others, as once, few, many or a class when expanded.

size	D	J	V	CDR3
NA	NA	TRBJ2-2	TRBV27	CASSPGPGSGELFF
few	NA	TRBJ2-5	TRBV21-1	CASKRSETQYF
few	TRBD1	TRBJ1-4	TRBV20-1	CSAGRTGSYPEKLFF
few	TRBD1	TRBJ1-5	TRBV27	CASSLRSRGGQPQHF
many	NA	TRBJ1-2	TRBV20-1	CSATGPFHGYTF
many	NA	TRBJ1-4	TRBV12-3/TRBV12-4	CASSLSGVEKLFF
many	TRBD1	TRBJ1-6	TRBV10-3	CAISEGDSLRTNSPLHF
many	TRBD2	TRBJ2-2	TRBV19	CASSIAGGTTGELFF
many	NA	TRBJ2-1	TRBV6-5	CATRGEGGRGEQFF
many	NA	TRBJ1-1	TRBV6-6	CASQTAGTTNTEAFF
NA	NA	TRBJ2-7	TRBV9	CASSVSGHLDEQYF
few	TRBD2	TRBJ2-1	TRBV10-3	CAIRMTSGSNEQFF
many	TRBD2	TRBJ2-4	TRBV25-1	CAEKWEGAKNIQYF
few	TRBD2	TRBJ2-1	TRBV7-8	CASSLRFGGRAGNEQFF
NA	NA	TRBJ2-5	TRBV10-2	CASSEFGAETQYF
few	NA	TRBJ2-7	TRBV5-1	CASSPGAAISYEQYF
many	NA	TRBJ2-3	TRBV20-1	CSASGRDTQYF
NA	NA	TRBJ1-5	TRBV12-3/TRBV12-4	CASRTLGQPQHF
NA	NA	TRBJ2-3	TRBV2	CASSDGFTDTQYF
many	NA	TRBJ2-1	TRBV28	CASSSPALGGNEQFF
many	NA	TRBJ2-3	TRBV20-1	CSAQTSADTQYF
NA	TRBD1	TRBJ1-2	TRBV2	CASNPTGHGYTF
NA	TRBD1	TRBJ2-1	TRBV9	CASQGQGGNEQFF
few	NA	TRBJ2-7	TRBV28	CASSPYAGMDEQYF
many	NA	TRBJ1-6	TRBV20-1	CSARGADSQNSPLHF
NA	TRBD2	TRBJ2-3	TRBV20-1	CSARETLAGRKDTQYF
few	NA	TRBJ1-5	TRBV28	CASSLSGNNQPQHF
NA	NA	TRBJ1-2	TRBV7-2	CASSGLTNGAYGYTF
few	NA	TRBJ1-3	TRBV27	CASSSGLPPENTIYF
many	NA	TRBJ2-5	TRBV11-2	CASSLESETQYF
many	NA	TRBJ2-7	TRBV28	CASSDTAYEQYF
NA	NA	TRBJ2-1	TRBV4-1	CASSQSSGNSYNEQFF
NA	NA	TRBJ2-7	TRBV28	CASSYVGSEQYF
few	TRBD1	TRBJ1-2	TRBV5-1	CASSLRINTGDNYGYTF
NA	NA	TRBJ1-2	TRBV6-5	CASGQQGNYGYTF
NA	NA	TRBJ2-7	TRBV25-1	CASGRVYEQYF
NA	NA	TRBJ2-1	TRBV7-3	CASSLQRTYNEQFF
NA	TRBD2	TRBJ2-7	TRBV29-1	CSVGEGPYEQYF
few	TRBD1	TRBJ1-2	TRBV5-1	CASSLWGTGSNYGYTF
few	NA	TRBJ2-1	TRBV12-3/TRBV12-4	CASSFGHPYEQFF
many	NA	TRBJ1-5	TRBV12-3/TRBV12-4	CASSLGTDYSNQPQHF
few	TRBD2	TRBJ2-1	TRBV3-1	CASSQGLAGGSYNEQFF
few	NA	TRBJ2-3	TRBV7-6	CASSPPGPDRTLFTDTQYF
few	NA	TRBJ1-2	TRBV20-1	CSARDPRFVGDGYTF
many	TRBD2	TRBJ2-3	TRBV7-9	CASSAWTSRTDTQYF
NA	NA	TRBJ2-5	TRBV2	CASSGTGRSETQYF
NA	NA	TRBJ2-1	TRBV28	CASSDNEQFF
NA	NA	TRBJ1-1	TRBV5-1	CASSLASYTEAFF
NA	NA	TRBJ1-6	TRBV28	CASSLRGSRSPLHF
many	TRBD1	TRBJ2-2	TRBV29-1	CSVQQGRRTGELFF
NA	TRBD1	TRBJ2-7	TRBV28	CASQYPDRGYEQYF
many	NA	TRBJ2-1	TRBV14	CASSQDRGTGIEQFF
NA	NA	TRBJ2-7	TRBV4-1	CASSLGVVGPYEQYF
NA	NA	TRBJ2-2	TRBV3-1	CASSQDRLKNTGELFF
NA	NA	TRBJ2-5	TRBV5-6	CASSAREIQETQYF
many	NA	TRBJ2-5	TRBV5-1	CASSQLIQETQYF
NA	TRBD2	TRBJ2-4	TRBV7-2	CASSWLAENIQYF
many	NA	TRBJ2-3	TRBV10-3	CAISEGGRTDTQYF
few	NA	TRBJ2-1	TRBV3-1	CASSQPGGTYNEQFF
many	NA	TRBJ2-1	TRBV20-1	CSAAFSRSSYNEQFF